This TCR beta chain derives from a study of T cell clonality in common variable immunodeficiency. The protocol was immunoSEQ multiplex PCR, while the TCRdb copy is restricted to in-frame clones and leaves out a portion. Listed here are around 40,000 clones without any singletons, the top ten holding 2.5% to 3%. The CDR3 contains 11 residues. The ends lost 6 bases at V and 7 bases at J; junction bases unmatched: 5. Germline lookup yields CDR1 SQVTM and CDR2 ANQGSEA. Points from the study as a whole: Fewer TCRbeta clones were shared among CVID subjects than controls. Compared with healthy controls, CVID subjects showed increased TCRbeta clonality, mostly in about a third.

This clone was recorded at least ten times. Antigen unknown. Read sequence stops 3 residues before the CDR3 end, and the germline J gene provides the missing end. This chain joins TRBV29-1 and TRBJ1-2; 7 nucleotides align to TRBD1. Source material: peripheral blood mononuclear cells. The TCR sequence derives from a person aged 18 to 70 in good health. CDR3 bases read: TGCAGCGTGCCAGGGGGTTCTGGC. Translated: CSVPGGSG. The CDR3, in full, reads CSVPGGSGYTF. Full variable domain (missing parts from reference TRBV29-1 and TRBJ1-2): SAVISQKPSRDICQRGTSLTIQCQVDSQVTMMFWYRQQPGQSLTLIATANQGSEATYESGFVIDKFPISRPNLTFSTLTVSNMSPEDSSIYLCSVPGGSGYTFGSGTRLTVV.